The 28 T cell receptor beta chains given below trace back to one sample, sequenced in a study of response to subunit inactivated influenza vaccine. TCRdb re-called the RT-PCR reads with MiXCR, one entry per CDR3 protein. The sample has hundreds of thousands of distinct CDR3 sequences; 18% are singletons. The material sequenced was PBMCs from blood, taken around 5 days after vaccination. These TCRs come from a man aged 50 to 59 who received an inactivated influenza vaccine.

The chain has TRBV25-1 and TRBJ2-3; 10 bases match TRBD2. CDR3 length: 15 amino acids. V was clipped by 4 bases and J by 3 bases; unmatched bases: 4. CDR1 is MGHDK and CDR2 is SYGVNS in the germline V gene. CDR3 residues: CASSAGLATTDTQYF. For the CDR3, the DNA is TGTGCCAGCAGTGCGGGACTAGCGACAACAGATACGCAGTATTTT.

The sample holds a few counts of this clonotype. Written as DNA, the CDR3 is TGCGCCAGCAGCCAAGAAACTAGCGGGGCCGGCACAGATACGCAGTATTTT. Its translation is CASSQETSGAGTDTQYF. The gene calls are TRBV4-1 and TRBJ2-3; 10 nucleotides align to TRBD2. Germline V gene sequence: CDR1 MGHRA, CDR2 YSYEKL. Germline trimming cut 0 bases from V and 1 base from J; bases unmatched to any gene: 4. The CDR3 consists of 17 residues.

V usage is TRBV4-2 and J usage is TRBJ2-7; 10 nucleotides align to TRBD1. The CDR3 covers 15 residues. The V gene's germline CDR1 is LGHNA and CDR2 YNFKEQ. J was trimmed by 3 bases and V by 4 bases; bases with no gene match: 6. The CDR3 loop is CASSPTGQGFYEQYF. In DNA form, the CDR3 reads TGTGCCAGCAGCCCGACGGGACAGGGGTTCTACGAGCAGTACTTC.

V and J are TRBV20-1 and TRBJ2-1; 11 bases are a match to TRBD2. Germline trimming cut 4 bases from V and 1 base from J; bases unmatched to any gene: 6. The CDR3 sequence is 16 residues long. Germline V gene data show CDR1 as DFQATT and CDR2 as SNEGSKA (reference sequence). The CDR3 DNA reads TGCAGTGCTATCGACCTAGCGGGAGGATCCTACAATGAGCAGTTCTTC. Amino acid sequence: CSAIDLAGGSYNEQFF.

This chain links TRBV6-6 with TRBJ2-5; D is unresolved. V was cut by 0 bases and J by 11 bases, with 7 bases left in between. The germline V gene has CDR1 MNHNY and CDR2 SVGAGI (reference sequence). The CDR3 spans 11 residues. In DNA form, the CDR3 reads TGTGCCAGCAGTTACTCTAGGGATCAGTACTTC. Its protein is CASSYSRDQYF.

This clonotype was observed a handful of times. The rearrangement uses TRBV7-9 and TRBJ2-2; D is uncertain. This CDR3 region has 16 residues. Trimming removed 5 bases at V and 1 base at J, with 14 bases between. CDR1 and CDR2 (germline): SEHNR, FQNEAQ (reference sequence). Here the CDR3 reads CASSLDNTLNTGELFF. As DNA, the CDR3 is TGTGCCAGCAGCCTTGACAACACGTTGAACACCGGGGAGCTGTTTTTT.

DNA for the CDR3: TGTGCCAGCAGTTCGGGAGGGCGGGCCAATACGCAGTATTTT. Its protein is CASSSGGRANTQYF. V is TRBV6-5 and J is TRBJ2-3; 8 bases are a match to TRBD2. Per the germline V gene, CDR1 is MNHEY and CDR2 is SVGAGI. V shed 4 bases, J shed 7 bases, and the junction held 7 bases outside the gene matches. The CDR3 length is 14 residues.

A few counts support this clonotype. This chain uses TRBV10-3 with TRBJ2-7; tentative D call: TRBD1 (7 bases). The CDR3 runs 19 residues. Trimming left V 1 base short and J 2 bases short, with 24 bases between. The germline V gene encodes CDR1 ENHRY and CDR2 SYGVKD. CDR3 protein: CAISEYGGIPGQRAYEQYF. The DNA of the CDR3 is TGTGCCATCAGTGAGTACGGGGGCATCCCGGGACAGCGGGCCTACGAGCAGTACTTC.

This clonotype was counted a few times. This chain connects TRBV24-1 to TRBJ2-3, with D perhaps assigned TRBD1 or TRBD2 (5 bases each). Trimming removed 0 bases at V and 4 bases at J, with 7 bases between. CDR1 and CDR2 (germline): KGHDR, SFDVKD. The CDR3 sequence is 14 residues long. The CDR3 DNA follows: TGTGCCACCAGTGATTTGTGGGACGCAGATACGCAGTATTTT. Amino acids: CATSDLWDADTQYF.

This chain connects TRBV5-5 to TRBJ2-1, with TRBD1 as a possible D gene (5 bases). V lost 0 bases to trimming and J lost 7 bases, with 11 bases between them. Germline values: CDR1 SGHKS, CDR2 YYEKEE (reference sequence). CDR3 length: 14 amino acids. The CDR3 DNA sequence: TGTGCCAGCAGCTTGGATCAGGGAATGAATGAGCAGTTCTTC. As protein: CASSLDQGMNEQFF.

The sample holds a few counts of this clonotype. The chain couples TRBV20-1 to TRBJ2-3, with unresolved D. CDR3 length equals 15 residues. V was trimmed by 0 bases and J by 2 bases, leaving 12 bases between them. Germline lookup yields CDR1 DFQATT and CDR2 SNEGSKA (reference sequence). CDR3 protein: CSARDGNRLTDTQYF. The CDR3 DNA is TGCAGTGCTAGAGATGGGAACAGACTCACAGATACGCAGTATTTT.

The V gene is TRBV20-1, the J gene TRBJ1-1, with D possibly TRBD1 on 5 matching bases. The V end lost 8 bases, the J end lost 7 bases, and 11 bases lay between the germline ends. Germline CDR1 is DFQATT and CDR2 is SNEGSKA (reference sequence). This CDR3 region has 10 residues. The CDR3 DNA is TGCAGTCCAACAGGAGTTGAAGCTTTCTTT. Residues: CSPTGVEAFF.

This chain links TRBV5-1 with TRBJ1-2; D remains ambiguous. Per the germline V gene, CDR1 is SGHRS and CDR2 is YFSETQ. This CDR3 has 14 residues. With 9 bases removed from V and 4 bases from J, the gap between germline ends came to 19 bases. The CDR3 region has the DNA TGCGCCACCTCTATGGACTCTGGCATCTATGGCTACACCTTC. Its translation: CATSMDSGIYGYTF.

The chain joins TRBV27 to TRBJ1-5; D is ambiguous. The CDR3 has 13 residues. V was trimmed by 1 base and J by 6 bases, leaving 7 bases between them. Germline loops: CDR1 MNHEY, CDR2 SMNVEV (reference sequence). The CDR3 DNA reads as TGTGCCAGCAGTTTATTGAGAGGTCAGCCCCAGCATTTT. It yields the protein CASSLLRGQPQHF.

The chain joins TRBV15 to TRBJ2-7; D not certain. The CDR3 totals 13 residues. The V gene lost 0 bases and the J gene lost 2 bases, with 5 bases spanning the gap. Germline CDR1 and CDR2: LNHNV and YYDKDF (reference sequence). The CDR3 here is CATSRETTYEQYF. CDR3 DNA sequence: TGTGCCACCAGCAGAGAGACCACCTACGAGCAGTACTTC.

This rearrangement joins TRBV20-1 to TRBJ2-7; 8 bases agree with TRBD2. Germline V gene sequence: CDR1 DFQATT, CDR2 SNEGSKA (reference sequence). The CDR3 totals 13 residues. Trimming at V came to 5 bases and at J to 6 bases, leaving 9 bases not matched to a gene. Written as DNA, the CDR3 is TGCAGTGCTCGGTCGGGAGGGCCTACCGAGCAGTACTTC. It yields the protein CSARSGGPTEQYF.

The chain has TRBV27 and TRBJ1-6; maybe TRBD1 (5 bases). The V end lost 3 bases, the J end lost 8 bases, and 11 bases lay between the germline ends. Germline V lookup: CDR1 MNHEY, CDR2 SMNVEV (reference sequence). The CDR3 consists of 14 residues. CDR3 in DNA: TGTGCCAGCAGTTTCGGGACTGACCATTCACCCCTCCACTTT. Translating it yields CASSFGTDHSPLHF.

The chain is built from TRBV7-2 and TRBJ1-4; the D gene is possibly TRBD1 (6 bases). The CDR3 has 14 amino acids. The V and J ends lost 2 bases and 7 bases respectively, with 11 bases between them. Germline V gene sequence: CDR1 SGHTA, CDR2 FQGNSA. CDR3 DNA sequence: TGTGCCAGCAGCTTATCAGGGGTCGGTGAAAAACTGTTTTTT. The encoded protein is CASSLSGVGEKLFF.

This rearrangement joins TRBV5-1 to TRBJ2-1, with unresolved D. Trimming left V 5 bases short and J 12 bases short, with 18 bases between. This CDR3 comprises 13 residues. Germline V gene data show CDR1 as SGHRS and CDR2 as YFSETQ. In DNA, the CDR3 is TGCGCCAGCAGAGGATTGGCAGCCTGGGGGCAGTTCTTC. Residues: CASRGLAAWGQFF.

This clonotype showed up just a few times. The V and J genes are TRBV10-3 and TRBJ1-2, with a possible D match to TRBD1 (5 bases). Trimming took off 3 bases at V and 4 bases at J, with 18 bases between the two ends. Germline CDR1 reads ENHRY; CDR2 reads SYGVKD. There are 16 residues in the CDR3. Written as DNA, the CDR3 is TGTGCCATCAGTGAAGAAACACAGGACTTCGGCTATGGCTACACCTTC. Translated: CAISEETQDFGYGYTF.

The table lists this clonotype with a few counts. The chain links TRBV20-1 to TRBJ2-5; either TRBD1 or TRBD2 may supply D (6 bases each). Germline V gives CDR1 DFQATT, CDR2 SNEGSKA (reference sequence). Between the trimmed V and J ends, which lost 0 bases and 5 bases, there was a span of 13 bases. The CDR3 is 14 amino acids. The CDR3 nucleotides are TGCAGTGCTAGAGACCGACTAGGGGGGGAGACCCAGTACTTC. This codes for CSARDRLGGETQYF.

CDR3 sequence reads: CASSLDAFSYNEQFF. In DNA form, the CDR3 reads TGCGCCAGCAGCTTAGACGCGTTCTCCTACAATGAGCAGTTCTTC. The chain joins TRBV5-1 to TRBJ2-1; no clear D gene. Germline V gene sequence: CDR1 SGHRS, CDR2 YFSETQ. The ends were cut back, 2 bases at V and 0 bases at J, with 9 bases in the middle. The CDR3 is made up of 15 amino acids.

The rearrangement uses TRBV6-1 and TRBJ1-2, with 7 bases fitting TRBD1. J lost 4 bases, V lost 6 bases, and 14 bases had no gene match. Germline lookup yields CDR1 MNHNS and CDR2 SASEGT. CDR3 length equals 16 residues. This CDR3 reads CASSLRGTHLSYGYTF. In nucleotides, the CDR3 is TGTGCCAGCAGCCTCAGGGGGACCCACCTTAGCTATGGCTACACCTTC.

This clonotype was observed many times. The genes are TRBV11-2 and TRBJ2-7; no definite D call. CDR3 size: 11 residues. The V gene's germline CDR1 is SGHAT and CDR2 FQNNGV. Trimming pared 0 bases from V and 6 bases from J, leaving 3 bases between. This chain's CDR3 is CASSLEVEQYF. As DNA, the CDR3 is TGTGCCAGCAGCTTAGAGGTCGAGCAGTACTTC.

CDR3 loop: CASNSVPYYEQYF. The CDR3 DNA is TGTGCCAGCAATTCAGTACCTTACTACGAGCAGTACTTC. This sequence joins TRBV6-2 or TRBV6-3 and TRBJ2-7; D is unclear. The CDR3 consists of 13 residues. CDR1 is MNHEY and CDR2 is SVGEGT in the germline V gene. With 7 bases removed from V and 3 bases from J, the gap between germline ends came to 13 bases.

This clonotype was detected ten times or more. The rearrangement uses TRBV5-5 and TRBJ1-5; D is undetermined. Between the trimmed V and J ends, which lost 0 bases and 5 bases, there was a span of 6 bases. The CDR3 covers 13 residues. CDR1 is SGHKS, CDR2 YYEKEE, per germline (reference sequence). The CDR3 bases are TGTGCCAGCAGCTTGGCGGAGTATCAGCCCCAGCATTTT. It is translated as CASSLAEYQPQHF. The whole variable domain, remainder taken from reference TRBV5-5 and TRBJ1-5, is DAGVTQSPTHLIKTRGQQVTLRCSPISGHKSVSWYQQVLGQGPQFIFQYYEKEERGRGNFPDRFSARQFPNYSSELNVNALLLGDSALYLCASSLAEYQPQHFGDGTRLSIL.

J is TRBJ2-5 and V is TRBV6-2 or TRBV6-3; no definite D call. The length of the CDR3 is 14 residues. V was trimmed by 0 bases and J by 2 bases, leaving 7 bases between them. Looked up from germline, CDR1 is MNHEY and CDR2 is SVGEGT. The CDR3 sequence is CASSYSQLQETQYF. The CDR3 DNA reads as TGTGCCAGCAGTTACTCCCAGTTGCAAGAGACCCAGTACTTC.

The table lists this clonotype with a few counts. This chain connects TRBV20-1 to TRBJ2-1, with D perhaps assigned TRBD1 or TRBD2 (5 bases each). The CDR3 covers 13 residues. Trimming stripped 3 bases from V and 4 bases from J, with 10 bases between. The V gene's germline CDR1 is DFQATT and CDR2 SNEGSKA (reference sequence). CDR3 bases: TGCAGTGCTAGCGGGACCGCTTACAATGAGCAGTTCTTC. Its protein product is CSASGTAYNEQFF.